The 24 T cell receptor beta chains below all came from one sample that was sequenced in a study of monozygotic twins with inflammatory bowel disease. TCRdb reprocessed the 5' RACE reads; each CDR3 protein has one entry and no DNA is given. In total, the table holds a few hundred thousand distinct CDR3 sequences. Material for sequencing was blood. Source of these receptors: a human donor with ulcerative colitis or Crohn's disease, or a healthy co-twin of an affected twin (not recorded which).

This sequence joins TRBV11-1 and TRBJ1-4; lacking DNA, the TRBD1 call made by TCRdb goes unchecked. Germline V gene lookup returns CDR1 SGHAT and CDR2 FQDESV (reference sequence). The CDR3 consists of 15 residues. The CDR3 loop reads CASSYEGASNEKLFF. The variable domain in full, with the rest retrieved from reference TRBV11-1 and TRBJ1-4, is EAEVAQSPRYKITEKSQAVAFWCDPISGHATLYWYRQILGQGPELLVQFQDESVVDDSQLPKDRFSAERLKGVDSTLKIQPAELGDSAMYLCASSYEGASNEKLFFGSGTQLSVL.

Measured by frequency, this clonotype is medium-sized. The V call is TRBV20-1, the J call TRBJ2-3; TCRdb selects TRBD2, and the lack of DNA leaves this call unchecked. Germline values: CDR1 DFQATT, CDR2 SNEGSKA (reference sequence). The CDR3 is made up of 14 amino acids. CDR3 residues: CSAGPSGSTDTQYF.

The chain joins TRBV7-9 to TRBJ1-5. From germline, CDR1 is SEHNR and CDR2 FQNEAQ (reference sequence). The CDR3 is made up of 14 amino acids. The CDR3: CASSLSSQTGPQHF.

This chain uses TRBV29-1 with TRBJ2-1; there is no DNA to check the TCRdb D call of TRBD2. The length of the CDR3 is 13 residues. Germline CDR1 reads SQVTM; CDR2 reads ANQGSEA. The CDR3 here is CSVSGGAYNEQFF.

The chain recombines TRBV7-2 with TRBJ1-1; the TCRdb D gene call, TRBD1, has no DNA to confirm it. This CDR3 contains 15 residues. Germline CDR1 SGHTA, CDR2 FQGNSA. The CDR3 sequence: CASSPQGEINTEAFF.

CDR3 loop: CASSPRGRLDYGYTF. The V and J genes are TRBV5-1 and TRBJ1-2. The CDR3 spans 15 residues. Germline V gene sequence: CDR1 SGHRS, CDR2 YFSETQ.

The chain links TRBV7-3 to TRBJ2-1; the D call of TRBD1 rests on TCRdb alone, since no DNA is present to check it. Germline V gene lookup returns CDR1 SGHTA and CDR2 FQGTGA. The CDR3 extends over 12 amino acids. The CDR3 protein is CASSLTGTEQFF.

The CDR3 protein is CASSFPPGAGQPQHF. V usage is TRBV12-3 or TRBV12-4 and J usage is TRBJ1-5; the TCRdb D gene call, TRBD1, has no DNA to confirm it. This CDR3 is 15 amino acids long.

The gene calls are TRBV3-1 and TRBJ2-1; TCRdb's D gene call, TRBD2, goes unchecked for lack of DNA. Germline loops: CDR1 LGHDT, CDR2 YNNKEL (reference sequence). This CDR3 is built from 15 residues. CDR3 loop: CASKGTSGPSGEQFF.

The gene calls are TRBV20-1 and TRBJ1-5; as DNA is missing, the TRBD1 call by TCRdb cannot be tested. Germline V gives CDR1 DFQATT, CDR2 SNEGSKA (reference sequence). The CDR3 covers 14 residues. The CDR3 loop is CSAIQGSSNQPQHF.

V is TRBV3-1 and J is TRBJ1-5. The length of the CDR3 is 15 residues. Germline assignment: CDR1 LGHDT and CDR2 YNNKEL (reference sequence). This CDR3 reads CASSQEHGYNQPQHF.

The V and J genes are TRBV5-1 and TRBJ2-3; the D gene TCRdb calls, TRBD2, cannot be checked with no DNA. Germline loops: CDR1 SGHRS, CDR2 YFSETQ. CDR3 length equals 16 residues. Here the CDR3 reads CASSLTLAARADTQYF.

The CDR3 spells CASSLQRDKFF. The rearrangement joins TRBV4-1 to TRBJ2-1; TCRdb lists TRBD1, though no DNA is available to test this call. CDR3 length: 11 residues. Germline V gene sequence: CDR1 MGHRA, CDR2 YSYEKL.

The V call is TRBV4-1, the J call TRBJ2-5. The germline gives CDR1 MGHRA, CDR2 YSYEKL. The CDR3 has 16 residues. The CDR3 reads CASSQSLASGAATQYF.

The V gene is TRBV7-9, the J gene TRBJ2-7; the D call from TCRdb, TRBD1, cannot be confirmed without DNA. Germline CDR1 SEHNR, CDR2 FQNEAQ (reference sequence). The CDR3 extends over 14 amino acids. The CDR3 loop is CASSRDRGPYEQYF.

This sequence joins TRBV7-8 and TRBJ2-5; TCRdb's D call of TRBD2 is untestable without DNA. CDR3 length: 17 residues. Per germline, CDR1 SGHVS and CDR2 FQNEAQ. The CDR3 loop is CASSLGLAGGPWETQYF.

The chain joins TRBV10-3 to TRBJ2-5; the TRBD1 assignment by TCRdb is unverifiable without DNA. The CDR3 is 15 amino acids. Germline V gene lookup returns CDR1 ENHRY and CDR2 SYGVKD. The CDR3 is CAISESVARGETQYF.

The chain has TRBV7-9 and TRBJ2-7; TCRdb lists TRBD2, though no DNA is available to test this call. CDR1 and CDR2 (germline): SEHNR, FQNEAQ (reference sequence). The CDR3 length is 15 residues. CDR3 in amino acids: CASSLSYREGYEQYF.

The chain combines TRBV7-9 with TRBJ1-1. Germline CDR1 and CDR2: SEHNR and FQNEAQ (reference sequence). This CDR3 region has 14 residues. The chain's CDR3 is CASSSNAGNTEAFF.

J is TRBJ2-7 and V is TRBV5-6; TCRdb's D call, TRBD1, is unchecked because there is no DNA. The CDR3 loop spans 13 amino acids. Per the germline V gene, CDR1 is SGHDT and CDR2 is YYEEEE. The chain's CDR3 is CASSLFTGDEQYF.

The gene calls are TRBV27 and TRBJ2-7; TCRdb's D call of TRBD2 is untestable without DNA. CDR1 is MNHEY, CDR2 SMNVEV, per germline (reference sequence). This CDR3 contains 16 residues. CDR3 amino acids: CASSLYLGLAPYEQYF.

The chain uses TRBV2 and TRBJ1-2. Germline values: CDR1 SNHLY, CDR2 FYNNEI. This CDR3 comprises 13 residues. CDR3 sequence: CASRAGEGDGYTF.

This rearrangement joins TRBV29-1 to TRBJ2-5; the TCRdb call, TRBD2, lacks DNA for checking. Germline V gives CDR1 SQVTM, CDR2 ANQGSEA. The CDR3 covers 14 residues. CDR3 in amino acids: CSLSNAGGGETQYF.

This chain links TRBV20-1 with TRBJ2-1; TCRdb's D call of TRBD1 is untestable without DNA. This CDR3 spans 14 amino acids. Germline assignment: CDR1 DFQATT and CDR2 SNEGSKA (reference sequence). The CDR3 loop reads CSARDSQGYNEQFF.